This paragraph covers one T cell receptor (beta chain) sequence. Its antigen is not identified. This entry comes from a study of graft-versus-host responses after intestinal transplantation. Whole-study context: The study gave all recipients anti-thymocyte globulin induction, then tacrolimus and steroids for roughly 3 years.

Germline V CDR1 and CDR2: SGHRS, YFSETQ. Trimming removed 3 bases from V and 6 bases from J, with 13 bases in between. The CDR3 sequence is 13 residues long. TCRdb keeps only in-frame clones here, not all; method: immunoSEQ multiplex PCR. Seen here are about 70,000 clones, about 90% observed once, and the top ten hold approximately 1.2%. This TCR was sampled from a human donor who received an intestinal transplant. This specimen was unstimulated CD8+ T cells sorted from spleen or lymph node cells, taken before intestinal transplant. The V gene is TRBV5-1, the J gene TRBJ2-7; D unresolved. In nucleotides, the CDR3 is TGCGCCAGCAGCTCGCCCTCGGGTGCCGAGCAGTACTTC. This codes for CASSSPSGAEQYF.